This T cell receptor beta chain stems from a study of T cells in Graves' hyperthyroidism and ophthalmopathy. Study results and caveats: Ophthalmopathy was separated from stable hyperthyroidism by a 13 V-J model. Blood samples included most of the expanded thyroid clonotypes exceeding 0.001.

Amplification of TCR beta CDR3 regions used RNA as the template. Using the HTBI primer set, a first-round RT-PCR was run on the TCR CDR3. One entry per CDR3 protein, called by TCRdb with MiXCR from the multiplex PCR reads. Of 620,000 or so distinct CDR3 sequences listed, about 14% were seen once; the top ten hold approximately 13%. Turning to this clonotype: Its antigen is undetermined. This may arise from a read error, as a much more abundant clone is one base away.

This CDR3 has 15 residues. Germline-derived CDR1 and CDR2 are SEHNR and FQNEAQ (reference sequence). With duration under 3 months, ophthalmopathy was active: Clinical Activity Score at least 3, NOSPECS at least 4. Fresh peripheral blood, approximately 10 ml, yielded the PBMCs. Sequenced: blood. V usage is TRBV7-9 and J usage is TRBJ2-1; either TRBD1 or TRBD2 may fit D (6 bases each). This sequence was found in a woman aged 50 to 60 with Graves' ophthalmopathy. CDR3 sequence reads: CASSLEGEAYNDQFF. As DNA, the CDR3 is TGTGCCAGCAGCTTAGAGGGGGAGGCGTACAATGACCAGTTCTTC.